This T cell receptor beta chain came from a study of T cell changes during pregnancy in multiple sclerosis. The table came from immunoSEQ multiplex PCR; TCRdb's copy has only in-frame clones and leaves some out. The sample comprises some 60,000 clones, about nine tenths of which are singletons, and 1.8% rests with the top ten. The germline CDR1 and CDR2 sequences are SGHTA and FQGTGA. With 8 bases removed from V and 9 bases from J, the gap between germline ends came to 20 bases. The length of the CDR3 is 14 residues. The V gene is TRBV7-3, the J gene TRBJ2-1, with D perhaps TRBD2 (7 bases). Sequenced material: peripheral blood, taken after pregnancy. The clonotype originates from a female donor with multiple sclerosis, enrolled in a pregnancy study. The CDR3 region is CASSSGGPASEQFF. In DNA, the CDR3 is TGTGCCAGCTCTTCCGGGGGGCCGGCGAGTGAGCAGTTCTTC.